The rows below give T cell receptor beta chains drawn from one sample of a study of regulatory T cells in long-lasting Graves disease. TCRdb used MiXCR to reprocess the multiplex PCR reads, holding one entry per CDR3 protein. The sample consists of some 370,000 distinct CDR3 sequences, more than 20% of them appearing once. The starting material was peripheral blood mononuclear cells (PBMCs), obtained when the disease was refractory, from a patient treated with antithyroid drugs. The receptors were gathered from a female donor with Graves disease. Both conserved end residues are part of each CDR3. A D gene is named only where the DNA matches it firmly. Size values are once, few and many counts, or a class for expanded clones, and some rows have none.

>few|TRBV4-1|NA|TRBJ2-7
TGCGCCAGCAGCCAAGAAGACTCAGATGTCAACGAGCAGTACTTC
CASSQEDSDVNEQYF
>many|TRBV6-1|TRBD1|TRBJ1-5
TGTGCCAGCAGGAATTACAGGGGGCCCCAGCATTTT
CASRNYRGPQHF
>many|TRBV30|NA|TRBJ1-5
TGTGCCTGGGCCAAGGGGAAGGGACAGCCCCAGCATTTT
CAWAKGKGQPQHF
>NA|TRBV4-3|NA|TRBJ1-2
TGCGCCAGCAGCCAAGACCCCAGGGTTGGCGGCTACACCTTC
CASSQDPRVGGYTF
>many|TRBV11-2|NA|TRBJ2-2
TGTGCCAGCAGCTTAGTTCAAGGGGTTTCGGTCACCGGGGAGCTGTTTTTT
CASSLVQGVSVTGELFF
>NA|TRBV9|NA|TRBJ1-2
TGTGCCAGCAGCCCATCGACAACCTATGGCTACACCTTC
CASSPSTTYGYTF
>NA|TRBV5-1|NA|TRBJ1-2
TGCGCCAGCAGCTCTGCCGTCGGGAGCTATGGCTACACCTTC
CASSSAVGSYGYTF
>many|TRBV28|NA|TRBJ1-2
TGTGCCAGCAGGGAAAGTGTCCGCGGTCGTATTGAGCAGAAAGGCTGGCATGGCTACACCTTC
CASRESVRGRIEQKGWHGYTF
>NA|TRBV5-1|NA|TRBJ1-1
TGCGCCAGCAGCTTGGGTCCCGGGACGGAGAACACTGAAGCTTTCTTT
CASSLGPGTENTEAFF
>many|TRBV2|NA|TRBJ2-7
TGTGCCAGCAGCGAGGGAGACTCCTCGACCTACGAGCAGTACTTC
CASSEGDSSTYEQYF
>few|TRBV7-2|NA|TRBJ2-4
TGTGCCAGCAGCTTAGAGTTGGGACTAGCCAAAAACATTCAGTACTTC
CASSLELGLAKNIQYF